What follows are 24 T cell receptor beta chains derived from one specimen sequenced in a study of blood T cells in healthy people across ages. Primed by a sample-barcoded 5' primer and a J-beta primer mix, a second PCR proceeded for about 7 to 11 cycles. TCRdb reprocessed the 5' RACE reads via MiXCR and lists one record per CDR3 protein. The sample holds about 640,000 distinct CDR3 sequences, under 65% seen once. The sequenced sample consisted of blood. All receptors come from a man in his fifties or sixties in good health.

This clonotype was seen more than once but under ten times. The chain's CDR3 is CASSVAVGSAQETQYF. DNA of the CDR3: TGTGCCAGCAGCGTAGCGGTGGGGTCCGCACAAGAGACCCAGTACTTC. The J gene is TRBJ2-5, the V gene TRBV9; D gene ambiguous. CDR3 length: 16 amino acids. Germline lookup yields CDR1 SGDLS and CDR2 YYNGEE. The V and J ends lost 0 bases and 2 bases respectively, with 14 bases between them.

This clonotype has only one observation. J is TRBJ1-4 and V is TRBV15, with D unresolved. The CDR3 contains 15 residues. Germline V CDR1 and CDR2: LNHNV, YYDKDF (reference sequence). With 0 bases removed from V and 3 bases from J, the gap between germline ends came to 8 bases. CDR3 sequence: CATSRDGTANEKLFF. Written as DNA, the CDR3 is TGTGCCACCAGCAGAGATGGAACCGCTAATGAAAAACTGTTTTTT.

This clonotype was seen just once. V gene TRBV20-1 combines with J gene TRBJ2-7, with TRBD2 identical over 10 bases. Trimming took 5 bases from V and 10 from J; bases not matched to a gene: 5. Germline V lookup: CDR1 DFQATT, CDR2 SNEGSKA (reference sequence). The CDR3 contains 11 residues. The CDR3 reads CSARRLAGQYF. In DNA form, the CDR3 reads TGCAGTGCTCGAAGACTAGCGGGCCAGTACTTC.

The chain employs TRBV6-6 and TRBJ2-7; tentatively, D is TRBD1 or TRBD2 (5 bases each). Germline V gene lookup returns CDR1 MNHNY and CDR2 SVGAGI (reference sequence). The CDR3 is 13 residues long. V shed 6 bases and J shed 2 bases, with 11 bases lying between them. The CDR3 nucleotides read TGTGCCAGCAGCCGGGACGCAGCCTACGAGCAGTACTTC. Translated, it gives CASSRDAAYEQYF.

The genes are TRBV12-3 or TRBV12-4 and TRBJ2-3; 7 bases are a match to TRBD2. The CDR3 sequence is 15 residues long. Trimming at V came to 2 bases and at J to 4 bases, leaving 6 bases not matched to a gene. The DNA for the CDR3 is TGTGCCAGCAGTTTATACTCCGGGGGGTCAGATACGCAGTATTTT. It codes for CASSLYSGGSDTQYF.

V usage is TRBV2 and J usage is TRBJ2-7; D is unresolved. The length of the CDR3 is 12 residues. Germline CDR1 and CDR2: SNHLY and FYNNEI. Deletions cut 8 bases from V and 2 bases from J, with 10 bases between. CDR3 sequence: CASWSPPYEQYF. CDR3 DNA sequence: TGTGCCAGCTGGAGTCCCCCCTACGAGCAGTACTTC.

The chain combines TRBV5-1 with TRBJ2-3; D possibly corresponds to TRBD1 (6 bases). CDR1 and CDR2 (germline): SGHRS, YFSETQ. This CDR3 region has 18 residues. V was pared by 1 base and J by 2 bases, with 20 bases between. The CDR3 loop reads CASSLRVTGATSTDTQYF. The CDR3 region has the DNA TGCGCCAGCAGCTTGAGGGTGACAGGAGCAACGTCCACAGATACGCAGTATTTT.

The J gene is TRBJ2-2, the V gene TRBV5-1; the D call may be TRBD1 or TRBD2 (6 bases each). Trimming took 3 bases from V and 3 from J, leaving 15 bases between them. The CDR3 spans 16 residues. Per the germline V gene, CDR1 is SGHRS and CDR2 is YFSETQ. The CDR3 sequence is CASSSVLGGDTGELFF. For the CDR3, the DNA is TGCGCCAGCAGCTCCGTCCTGGGGGGCGACACCGGGGAGCTGTTTTTT.

This clonotype was seen more than once but under ten times. The genes are TRBV5-5 and TRBJ2-7; D may be TRBD1 (6 bases). In germline, CDR1 is SGHKS, CDR2 YYEKEE (reference sequence). V lost 3 bases, J lost 1 base, and 11 bases lay in between. The CDR3 is 14 amino acids. CDR3 in DNA: TGTGCCAGCAGCTCGTATACAGGGTCCTACGAGCAGTACTTC. Translated, it gives CASSSYTGSYEQYF.

The rearrangement joins TRBV20-1 to TRBJ2-3, with 10 bases matching TRBD2. The CDR3 totals 14 residues. After removal of 6 bases from V and 2 bases from J, the junction contained 5 bases not matched to a gene. Germline values: CDR1 DFQATT, CDR2 SNEGSKA (reference sequence). CDR3 DNA: TGCAGTGCATCCCTAGCGGGGGTCACAGATACGCAGTATTTT. Translating gives CSASLAGVTDTQYF.

The J gene is TRBJ2-7, the V gene TRBV10-3; D not resolved. V was pared by 3 bases and J by 2 bases, with 17 bases between. The CDR3 contains 16 residues. Germline CDR1 is ENHRY and CDR2 is SYGVKD. The CDR3 protein is CAISERNRSTPYEQYF. DNA for the CDR3: TGTGCCATCAGTGAACGAAACCGATCCACTCCCTACGAGCAGTACTTC.

This sequence joins TRBV5-1 and TRBJ2-5; TRBD2 agrees at 8 bases. Trimming took 5 bases from V and 1 from J; bases not matched to a gene: 7. The germline gives CDR1 SGHRS, CDR2 YFSETQ. CDR3 size: 15 residues. CDR3 in DNA: TGCGCCAGCAGTTTGTTGCGGGGGGTCCAAGAGACCCAGTACTTC. Translated: CASSLLRGVQETQYF.

There are a few counts of this clonotype. This chain links TRBV7-9 with TRBJ1-2, with D tentatively TRBD1 (5 bases). CDR3 length: 14 amino acids. V gave up 5 bases and J gave up 8 bases, with 18 bases separating them. Germline CDR1 reads SEHNR; CDR2 reads FQNEAQ (reference sequence). The CDR3, as DNA: TGTGCCAGCAGCCCAGCGGTCAGGGCCGGAGGCTACACCTTC. Translation gives CASSPAVRAGGYTF.

The chain carries TRBV7-2 and TRBJ2-1; D is perhaps TRBD1 (6 bases). Germline assignment: CDR1 SGHTA and CDR2 FQGNSA. This CDR3 has 14 residues. The V end lost 5 bases, the J end lost 4 bases, and 12 bases lay between the germline ends. Here the CDR3 DNA reads TGTGCCAGCAGCCCGACAGGCAGGTACAATGAGCAGTTCTTC. Its protein product is CASSPTGRYNEQFF.

This clonotype has only a few counts. The chain joins TRBV7-2 to TRBJ1-4; D remains ambiguous. This CDR3 comprises 15 residues. Germline loops: CDR1 SGHTA, CDR2 FQGNSA. The V end was cut by 1 base, the J end by 3 bases, with 9 bases between. CDR3 amino acids: CASSLVVGSNEKLFF. CDR3 DNA: TGTGCCAGCAGCTTAGTGGTGGGGTCTAATGAAAAACTGTTTTTT.

This clonotype was counted only a few times. The rearrangement links TRBV11-2 to TRBJ2-7; 8 bases map to TRBD1. The CDR3 totals 15 residues. The V segment lost 4 bases and the J segment 5 bases; nucleotides outside the gene matches: 10. Germline V CDR1 and CDR2: SGHAT, FQNNGV. The CDR3, as DNA: TGTGCCAGCAGCTCGACAGGGGCAGGCGTCCACGAGCAGTACTTC. Translating it yields CASSSTGAGVHEQYF.

This clonotype was counted a few times. CDR3 nucleotides: TGTGCCAGCAGCACCGTCTCTGGGGCCAACGTCCTGACTTTC. Its protein is CASSTVSGANVLTF. The chain combines TRBV9 with TRBJ2-6; D call uncertain. The germline gives CDR1 SGDLS, CDR2 YYNGEE. The CDR3 covers 14 residues. V was cut by 4 bases and J by 0 bases, with 5 bases left in between.

V and J are TRBV5-1 and TRBJ1-2, with D perhaps matching TRBD1 (5 bases). Trimming removed 4 bases from V and 4 bases from J, with 11 bases in between. CDR3 length equals 13 residues. CDR1 SGHRS and CDR2 YFSETQ come from the germline V gene. The CDR3 DNA reads as TGCGCCAGCAGCCTGACAGAAGTCTATGGCTACACCTTC. It yields the protein CASSLTEVYGYTF. Full variable domain (remainder filled in from reference TRBV5-1 and TRBJ1-2): KAGVTQTPRYLIKTRGQQVTLSCSPISGHRSVSWYQQTPGQGLQFLFEYFSETQRNKGNFPGRFSGRQFSNSRSEMNVSTLELGDSALYLCASSLTEVYGYTFGSGTRLTVV.

The genes are TRBV3-1 and TRBJ2-1, with D hard to call. Germline CDR1 and CDR2: LGHDT and YNNKEL (reference sequence). The CDR3 totals 15 residues. Trimming pared 0 bases from V and 5 bases from J, leaving 11 bases between. CDR3 coding DNA: TGTGCCAGCAGCCAAGATCCGGGTTCCGACAATGAGCAGTTCTTC. Residues: CASSQDPGSDNEQFF.

The rearrangement links TRBV20-1 to TRBJ2-3, with 10 bases lining up with TRBD2. The CDR3 totals 14 residues. V was pared by 6 bases and J by 6 bases, with 9 bases of the junction left unmatched. Germline CDR1 DFQATT, CDR2 SNEGSKA (reference sequence). This chain's CDR3 is CSAILAGIGDTQYF. In nucleotides, the CDR3 is TGCAGTGCCATACTAGCGGGGATCGGTGATACGCAGTATTTT.

V usage is TRBV5-1 and J usage is TRBJ2-5; TRBD1 agrees at 10 bases. This CDR3 has 16 residues. After removal of 4 bases from V and 1 base from J, the junction contained 7 bases not matched to a gene. The germline V gene encodes CDR1 SGHRS and CDR2 YFSETQ. CDR3 amino acids: CASSHSGTGAQETQYF. CDR3 bases: TGCGCCAGCAGCCATTCCGGGACAGGGGCCCAAGAGACCCAGTACTTC.

This clonotype turned up a few times. The chain is built from TRBV6-1 and TRBJ2-1, with 15 bases lining up with TRBD2. Per the germline V gene, CDR1 is MNHNS and CDR2 is SASEGT. Trimming removed 3 bases from V and 6 bases from J; junction bases left unmatched: 3. The CDR3 covers 16 residues. The CDR3 region has the DNA TGTGCCAGCAGTGATTTGGGACTAGCGGGGGGCAATGAGCAGTTCTTC. Translating gives CASSDLGLAGGNEQFF.

This clonotype has more than one count but fewer than ten. The rearrangement links TRBV11-2 to TRBJ2-3; TRBD1 might be the D (5 bases). Germline V gene lookup returns CDR1 SGHAT and CDR2 FQNNGV. The V end was cut by 0 bases, the J end by 7 bases, with 14 bases between. The CDR3 is made up of 15 amino acids. CDR3 amino acids: CASSLDSGAHNTQYF. The CDR3 region has the DNA TGTGCCAGCAGCTTAGATAGTGGGGCTCACAATACGCAGTATTTT.

The gene calls are TRBV2 and TRBJ2-2; 7 bases map to TRBD1. This CDR3 region has 14 residues. V trimming: 6 bases; J trimming: 2 bases; junction bases outside the gene matches: 3. Germline CDR1 SNHLY, CDR2 FYNNEI. The CDR3 DNA follows: TGTGCCAGCAGGGGGACAGTAAACACCGGGGAGCTGTTTTTT. Its protein is CASRGTVNTGELFF.